What follows describes a single TCR beta chain. The CDR3 extends over 13 amino acids. The germline CDR1 and CDR2 sequences are SGDLS and YYNGEE. Germline trimming cut 4 bases from V and 8 bases from J; bases unmatched to any gene: 3. Each patient experienced a relapse that followed autologous stem cell transplantation, and brentuximab vedotin exposure varied. Generated by immunoSEQ multiplex PCR, the TCRdb table keeps only in-frame clones and is missing some. The table shows under 25,000 clones, with around 80% occurring only once. The data were obtained in a study of PD-1 blockade in classical Hodgkin lymphoma.

The clonotype originates from a human donor with classical Hodgkin lymphoma. The source material was peripheral blood mononuclear cells (PBMCs), sampled before the second cycle of nivolumab. The chain carries TRBV9 and TRBJ2-1, with TRBD1 matching over 10 bases. Written as DNA, the CDR3 is TGTGCCAGCAGCTTGACAGGGGGCTATGAGCAGTTCTTC. Protein: CASSLTGGYEQFF.